These 8 T cell receptor beta chains share one sample of origin, sequenced in a study of blood T cells in healthy people across ages. Next came a second PCR, run for about 6 to 12 cycles, which used a sample-barcoded 5' primer along with a J-beta primer mix. Each CDR3 protein gets one entry after TCRdb re-called the 5' RACE reads with MiXCR. This sample carries roughly 930,000 distinct CDR3 sequences, roughly 50% of them seen once, and the ten largest clones take 13%. Sequencing used blood. The receptors stem from a man aged 30 to 39 in good health.

In the case of this clonotype: Just one base apart from a much larger clone, this may be a read error. V and J are TRBV10-3 and TRBJ2-1; maybe TRBD1 (5 bases). The germline V and J ends were trimmed by 3 bases and 10 bases, with 19 bases remaining between them. Germline V gene sequence: CDR1 ENHRY, CDR2 SYGVKD. This CDR3 comprises 15 residues. The CDR3 is CAISDLRGPGLEQFF. The CDR3 coding sequence is TGTGCCATCAGTGACCTGCGAGGACCAGGGCTGGAGCAGTTCTTC.

This chain joins TRBV20-1 and TRBJ2-1, with 9 bases that match TRBD1. CDR1 and CDR2 from the germline V gene are DFQATT and SNEGSKA (reference sequence). With 3 bases clipped from V and 6 bases from J, the junction kept 6 bases outside the gene matches. This CDR3 has 14 residues. DNA of the CDR3: TGCAGTGCTAGCGGGGACAGGGTAGGCAATGAGCAGTTCTTC. Protein sequence: CSASGDRVGNEQFF.

This clonotype came up a few times. The rearrangement links TRBV20-1 to TRBJ1-2, with D unresolved. Germline-derived CDR1 and CDR2 are DFQATT and SNEGSKA (reference sequence). The CDR3 runs 13 residues. The germline V and J ends were trimmed by 5 bases and 4 bases, with 14 bases remaining between them. CDR3 coding DNA: TGCAGTGCTCCGACGGCTTATGGCTATGGCTACACCTTC. Protein product: CSAPTAYGYGYTF.

In DNA, the CDR3 is TGTGCCAGCAGCTTAATGGCACAGGGAGGCTATGGCTACACCTTC. This translates into CASSLMAQGGYGYTF. This chain links TRBV7-2 with TRBJ1-2; a weak D match, TRBD1 (6 bases). CDR1 and CDR2 from the germline V gene are SGHTA and FQGNSA. Trimming took 2 bases from V and 4 from J, leaving 14 bases between them. This CDR3 is built from 15 residues.

There are a few counts of this clonotype. The chain couples TRBV29-1 to TRBJ2-1, with 10 bases fitting TRBD2. This CDR3 spans 13 amino acids. The germline CDR1 and CDR2 sequences are SQVTM and ANQGSEA. The V and J ends lost 5 bases and 5 bases, in that order; junction bases with no gene match: 3. CDR3 bases: TGCAGCGTTAGTAGCGGGGGGAACAATGAGCAGTTCTTC. Translation: CSVSSGGNNEQFF.

This clonotype has a handful of counts. The chain carries TRBV25-1 and TRBJ2-3; TRBD1 matches 9 bases. This CDR3 region has 17 residues. The V gene's germline CDR1 is MGHDK and CDR2 SYGVNS. Losses at the gene ends were 4 bases for V and 0 bases for J; bases not matched to a gene: 8. This CDR3 is CASSAPDRGLSTDTQYF. The CDR3 bases are TGTGCCAGCAGTGCACCGGACAGGGGACTTAGCACAGATACGCAGTATTTT.

This clonotype was detected once. CDR3: CASSQTITQPQHF. CDR3 sequence (DNA): TGTGCCAGCAGCCAAACCATCACTCAGCCCCAGCATTTT. The chain recombines TRBV3-1 with TRBJ1-5; D is unclear. The CDR3 length is 13 residues. Germline CDR1 is LGHDT and CDR2 is YNNKEL (reference sequence). The germline V and J ends were trimmed by 2 bases and 6 bases, with 8 bases remaining between them.

The chain has TRBV5-1 and TRBJ2-3; tentatively, D is TRBD2 (6 bases). Trimming shortened V by 4 bases and J by 4 bases, and 25 bases separated the two germline ends. Germline values: CDR1 SGHRS, CDR2 YFSETQ. The CDR3 consists of 18 residues. CDR3 coding DNA: TGCGCCAGCAGCCTGGGCGGAGGGGTCCCCTTGGCTGCAGATACGCAGTATTTT. This encodes CASSLGGGVPLAADTQYF.